A selection of T cell receptor beta chains follows, all from one sample in a study of cytomegalovirus exposure and HLA in healthy donors. Libraries were prepared by immunoSEQ multiplex PCR; TCRdb keeps only in-frame clonotypes and omits some of them. The sample has about 100,000 clones, around 80% seen once. The source material was PBMCs. These TCRs come from a woman aged 55-69 years in good health and CMV-seronegative. CDR3s include the opening cysteine and the closing phenylalanine or tryptophan. The D gene is left open where the match is weak. Clone size, where shown, is once, few, many, or a class for clones that have expanded.

d_call j_call clone_size v_call cdr3_aa cdr3_nt
. TRBJ2-1 once TRBV5-1 CASSFRDSYNEQFF TGCGCCAGCAGCTTCAGGGACTCCTACAATGAGCAGTTCTTC
. TRBJ1-5 . TRBV6-6 CASSIRQGGSNQPQHF TGTGCCAGCAGTATTCGACAAGGGGGTAGCAATCAGCCCCAGCATTTT
. TRBJ1-5 . TRBV6-1 CAISSPPGSNQPQHF TGTGCCATTAGCTCCCCCCCCGGGAGCAATCAGCCCCAGCATTTT
TRBD2 TRBJ2-2 . TRBV6-6 CASSHTSGGARELFF TGTGCCAGCAGTCATACTAGCGGGGGGGCCCGGGAGCTGTTTTTT
. TRBJ1-2 . TRBV19 CASSPQGVNYGYTF TGTGCCAGTAGTCCACAGGGAGTGAACTATGGCTACACCTTC
. TRBJ1-1 . TRBV6-5 CASSIQAIAEAFF TGTGCCAGCAGCATCCAGGCAATCGCTGAAGCTTTTTTT
TRBD2 TRBJ2-1 . TRBV6-1 CASSEERGGYNEQFF TGTGCCAGCAGTGAAGAGCGGGGGGGCTACAATGAGCAGTTCTTC
. TRBJ2-7 . TRBV6-1 CASSEAGSFEQYF TGTGCCAGCAGTGAAGCGGGGAGTTTCGAGCAGTACTTC
TRBD2 TRBJ2-5 . TRBV11-2 CASSLEWGGGETQYF TGTGCCAGCAGCTTAGAATGGGGGGGTGGAGAGACCCAGTACTTC
TRBD1 TRBJ1-2 . TRBV27 CASSPGTGYGYTF TGTGCCAGCAGTCCGGGGACAGGGTATGGCTACACCTTC
TRBD1 TRBJ1-5 few TRBV6-6 CASSYWTGLNNQPQHF TGTGCCAGCAGTTACTGGACAGGGTTGAACAATCAGCCCCAGCATTTT
TRBD2 TRBJ2-5 . TRBV12-5 CASGYGTSGFQETQYF TGTGCTAGTGGTTATGGGACTAGCGGGTTCCAAGAGACCCAGTACTTC
. TRBJ2-1 . TRBV5-1 CASSRQGIHNEQFF TGCGCCAGCAGCCGCCAGGGAATCCACAATGAGCAGTTCTTC
TRBD1 TRBJ1-2 . TRBV2 CASTNGQGYGYTF TGTGCCAGCACCAACGGACAGGGCTATGGCTACACCTTC
TRBD2 TRBJ2-1 . TRBV5-1 CASSSRGGGNNEQFF TGCGCCAGCAGCTCCCGGGGGGGAGGCAACAATGAGCAGTTCTTC
TRBD2 TRBJ2-1 once TRBV5-4 CASSDLAREGNNEQFF TGTGCCAGCAGCGACTTGGCTCGGGAGGGCAACAATGAGCAGTTCTTC
. TRBJ1-2 few TRBV19 CASSIQGGYGYTF TGTGCCAGTAGTATACAGGGAGGCTATGGCTACACCTTC
. TRBJ1-5 . TRBV6-1 CASISGQGWNQPQHF TGTGCCAGCATTTCTGGGCAGGGGTGGAATCAGCCCCAGCATTTT
TRBD2 TRBJ2-7 . TRBV6-5 CASSHRGGAYEQYF TGTGCCAGCAGTCACCGCGGGGGGGCTTACGAGCAGTACTTC
TRBD2 TRBJ2-7 . TRBV2 CASSEGLAGDLYEQYF TGTGCCAGCAGTGAAGGGCTAGCGGGGGACCTCTACGAGCAGTACTTC
TRBD1 TRBJ2-1 . TRBV9 CASSGGRTGSYNEQFF TGTGCCAGCAGCGGAGGACGGACAGGTTCCTACAATGAGCAGTTCTTC
TRBD1 TRBJ1-6 . TRBV6-5 CASRWTGGGLHF TGTGCCAGCAGATGGACAGGAGGTGGCCTCCACTTT
TRBD2 TRBJ2-1 . TRBV5-1 CASSVGTSGGYNEQFF TGCGCCAGCAGCGTGGGGACTAGCGGGGGGTACAATGAGCAGTTCTTC
. TRBJ1-5 . TRBV28 CASSFGRGLQPQHF TGTGCCAGCAGTTTTGGGAGGGGCCTCCAGCCCCAGCATTTT
TRBD1 TRBJ1-1 . TRBV29-1 CSVDPGGRAFF TGCAGCGTTGATCCAGGGGGGCGGGCTTTCTTT
TRBD1 TRBJ1-2 . TRBV27 CASRTGYYGYTF TGTGCCAGCAGGACAGGGTACTATGGCTACACCTTC
. TRBJ2-7 . TRBV4-3 CASSQDRAAFSYEQYF TGCGCCAGCAGCCAAGATAGAGCGGCCTTCTCCTACGAGCAGTACTTC
. TRBJ1-5 . TRBV19 CASSIWGSDNQPQHF TGTGCCAGTAGTATTTGGGGCAGCGACAATCAGCCCCAGCATTTT
TRBD2 TRBJ2-7 once TRBV5-6 CASSPGTGGYEQYF TGTGCCAGCAGCCCGGGGACGGGAGGCTACGAGCAGTACTTC
. TRBJ1-5 . TRBV27 CASKGGANSNQPQHF TGTGCCAGCAAGGGTGGGGCTAATAGCAATCAGCCCCAGCATTTT
. TRBJ1-1 . TRBV9 CASSRTLGSTEAFF TGTGCCAGCAGCAGGACCTTGGGGAGCACTGAAGCTTTCTTT
TRBD1 TRBJ1-5 . TRBV7-2 CASSPQGQGADQPQHF TGTGCCAGCAGCCCTCAGGGACAGGGGGCCGATCAGCCCCAGCATTTT
. TRBJ2-4 . TRBV6-6 CASSYPQGGGDIQYF TGTGCCAGCAGCTACCCCCAGGGGGGCGGAGACATTCAGTACTTC
TRBD2 TRBJ2-1 . TRBV10-2 CASSEPSGTYNEQFF TGCGCCAGCAGTGAACCTAGCGGAACCTACAATGAGCAGTTCTTC
. TRBJ1-2 . TRBV14 CASSQELSNYGYTF TGTGCCAGCAGCCAAGAACTAAGTAACTATGGCTACACCTTC
TRBD1 TRBJ2-7 . TRBV5-8 CASSLRHRDSKQYF TGTGCCAGCAGCCTGAGGCACCGGGACAGCAAGCAGTACTTC
. TRBJ1-1 . TRBV13 CASSLQYRVSVNTEAFF TGTGCCAGCAGCTTACAGTACAGGGTTTCGGTGAACACTGAAGCTTTCTTT
TRBD2 TRBJ2-1 . TRBV9 CASAGTSMTEQFF TGTGCCAGCGCCGGGACTAGCATGACTGAGCAGTTCTTC
. TRBJ1-1 . TRBV7-9 CASSRGGTEAFF TGTGCCAGCAGCCGAGGAGGTACTGAAGCTTTCTTT
TRBD1 TRBJ1-2 . TRBV6-1 CASSEAWTGAVYTF TGTGCCAGCAGTGAAGCATGGACAGGGGCGGTGTACACCTTC
. TRBJ2-3 . TRBV4-3 CASSQEGRGGTQYF TGCGCCAGCAGCCAAGAAGGTAGAGGAGGTACGCAGTATTTT
. TRBJ2-1 once TRBV27 CASSLTHWEVRNEQFF TGTGCCAGCAGTTTGACCCACTGGGAGGTTAGGAATGAGCAGTTCTTC
. TRBJ2-1 . TRBV5-4 CASSLVLARDEQFF TGTGCCAGCAGCTTGGTGCTAGCGAGGGATGAGCAGTTCTTC
. TRBJ1-1 . TRBV28 CASSLRGNTEAFF TGTGCCAGCAGTTTAAGGGGTAACACTGAAGCTTTCTTT